Below are 9 T cell receptor beta chains sequenced from a single sample in a study of blood T cell repertoires in COVID-19. Some clones are missing from TCRdb's copy, which holds only in-frame ones; the method was immunoSEQ multiplex PCR. The repertoire holds 150,000 to 200,000 clones, with 85% to 90% as singletons. The specimen sequenced was peripheral blood. The receptors were sampled from a woman aged 60-75 years with acute or convalescent COVID-19.

The gene calls are TRBV18 and TRBJ1-2, with a tentative D call TRBD1 (6 bases). Looked up from germline, CDR1 is KGHSH and CDR2 is LQKENI. There are 14 residues in the CDR3. Trimming removed 8 bases from V and 1 base from J, with 14 bases in between. CDR3 in DNA: TGTGCCAGCACCCCGGACAGTCTTAACTATGGCTACACCTTC. This encodes CASTPDSLNYGYTF.

The rearrangement links TRBV19 to TRBJ2-1; 9 nucleotides line up with TRBD2. After removal of 2 bases from V and 7 bases from J, the junction contained 9 bases not matched to a gene. Germline V gene lookup returns CDR1 LNHDA and CDR2 SQIVND (reference sequence). This CDR3 comprises 16 residues. The CDR3 sequence is CASSIPPGGRGNEQFF. In DNA, the CDR3 is TGTGCCAGTAGTATACCCCCTGGCGGGAGGGGTAATGAGCAGTTCTTC. The full variable domain, in which reference TRBV19 and TRBJ2-1 provide the parts outside the CDR3, is DGGITQSPKYLFRKEGQNVTLSCEQNLNHDAMYWYRQDPGQGLRLIYYSQIVNDFQKGDIAEGYSVSREKKESFPLTVTSAQKNPTAFYLCASSIPPGGRGNEQFFGPGTRLTVL.

The V call is TRBV28, the J call TRBJ2-1; 8 bases are shared with TRBD2. The CDR3 is 15 amino acids. The V gene end was trimmed by 5 bases and the J gene end by 4 bases; junction bases not matched to a gene: 7. The germline gives CDR1 MDHEN, CDR2 SYDVKM. For the CDR3, the DNA is TGTGCCAGCAGTCCCCCGGGGGGGGAGTACAATGAGCAGTTCTTC. Its translation: CASSPPGGEYNEQFF.

The rearrangement links TRBV14 to TRBJ2-1; 13 positions agree with TRBD2. Germline V gives CDR1 SGHDN, CDR2 FVKESK. This CDR3 is 15 amino acids long. Trimming removed 4 bases from V and 7 bases from J; junction bases left unmatched: 4. The DNA of the CDR3 is TGTGCCAGCAGCCTCAGGGGACTAGCGGGGAATGAGCAGTTCTTC. Its translation is CASSLRGLAGNEQFF.

In this sample, this clone turned up once. The rearrangement uses TRBV7-9 and TRBJ2-3, with 8 nucleotides matching TRBD2. This CDR3 is 15 amino acids long. Unmatched junction bases numbered 6, after V lost 5 bases and J lost 2 bases. Germline V lookup: CDR1 SEHNR, CDR2 FQNEAQ (reference sequence). Here the CDR3 DNA reads TGTGCCAGCAGCCCACTAGCGGTTAACACAGATACGCAGTATTTT. This gives the protein CASSPLAVNTDTQYF.

Points on this clone: The same CDR3 is also encoded by other DNA sequences in this sample. As DNA, the CDR3 is TGTGCCAGCAGCTTAGCGGGAGGGAATGAGCAGTTCTTC. As protein: CASSLAGGNEQFF. The rearrangement joins TRBV7-9 to TRBJ2-1; 7 bases match TRBD2. Germline V gene lookup returns CDR1 SEHNR and CDR2 FQNEAQ (reference sequence). This CDR3 is 13 amino acids long. The V gene end was trimmed by 0 bases and the J gene end by 7 bases; junction bases not matched to a gene: 0.

Here the CDR3 DNA reads TGCGCCAGCAGCCAAGGCAGGAACACTGAAGCTTTCTTT. Amino acid sequence: CASSQGRNTEAFF. This chain connects TRBV4-1 to TRBJ1-1; D ambiguous. The CDR3 extends over 13 amino acids. The V end was cut by 1 base, the J end by 1 base, with 4 bases between. The germline CDR1 and CDR2 sequences are MGHRA and YSYEKL.

The chain has TRBV19 and TRBJ2-7, with 8 bases that match TRBD2. The CDR3 has 12 residues. V lost 5 bases and J lost 6; bases outside the gene matches: 3. Germline V gene sequence: CDR1 LNHDA, CDR2 SQIVND (reference sequence). The chain's CDR3 is CASSPREGEQYF. CDR3 DNA sequence: TGTGCCAGTAGTCCCCGGGAGGGCGAGCAGTACTTC. Looking up the rest from reference TRBV19 and TRBJ2-7 gives the full variable domain: DGGITQSPKYLFRKEGQNVTLSCEQNLNHDAMYWYRQDPGQGLRLIYYSQIVNDFQKGDIAEGYSVSREKKESFPLTVTSAQKNPTAFYLCASSPREGEQYFGPGTRLTVT.

The chain combines TRBV6-1 with TRBJ1-2, with TRBD1 matching over 8 bases. The CDR3 is made up of 15 amino acids. With V trimmed by 1 base and J by 2 bases, 3 bases remained unmatched. Germline V gene data show CDR1 as MNHNS and CDR2 as SASEGT. CDR3 protein: CASSEEAGGNYGYTF. The CDR3 DNA reads TGTGCCAGCAGTGAAGAGGCAGGGGGCAACTATGGCTACACCTTC.